The T cell receptor (beta chain) under discussion was sequenced for a study of blood T cells in healthy people across ages. It was with a sample-barcoded 5' primer and a J-beta primer mix that a second PCR of about 7 to 12 cycles was run. MiXCR, run by TCRdb on the 5' RACE reads, gives a single entry per CDR3 protein. In the table there are roughly 700,000 distinct CDR3 sequences, 32% of which are singletons. At least ten counts were recorded for this clonotype. Each sample provided at least 6 micrograms of extracted total RNA. The CDR3 is 15 residues long. CDR1 and CDR2 from the germline V gene are MNHEY and SVGAGI. V was clipped by 4 bases and J by 0 bases; unmatched bases: 5.

Source material: blood. This sequence originates from a woman of 80 years or more in good health. The chain employs TRBV6-5 and TRBJ1-2, with 7 bases that match TRBD1. CDR3 amino acids: CASSWGQHTNYGYTF. DNA of the CDR3: TGTGCCAGCAGTTGGGGACAGCACACTAACTATGGCTACACCTTC.